This TCR beta chain was sequenced during a study of T cell repertoires in cytomegalovirus infection. Study details: Signatures in public TCR beta sequences pointed to both CMV infection and matching HLA type. Study results and limitations: The ex vivo response was dominated by HLA-C-restricted CMV-specific TCR beta clonotypes. Carriers of CMV and the relevant HLA type were discriminated by public TCR beta frequency.

Turning to this clonotype: Its matching antigen is unknown.

V was clipped by 6 bases and J by 4 bases; unmatched bases: 8. CDR3 length: 13 amino acids. Germline-derived CDR1 and CDR2 are SQVTM and ANQGSEA. TCRdb recomputed calls from the reads with MiXCR, one row per CDR3 protein. The sample lists hundreds of thousands of distinct CDR3 sequences, about 24% occurring once. The sequence was collected from a human donor in good health (CMV status not recorded). Some clones in this sample may be carry-over from other donors' samples. This chain links TRBV29-1 with TRBJ2-5; TRBD2 agrees at 7 bases. Sample: CD8+ T cells from PBMCs. CDR3: CSVAGERGETQYF. The CDR3 coding sequence is TGCAGCGTCGCGGGAGAGAGAGGAGAGACCCAGTACTTC.